This T cell receptor beta chain was recorded in a study of T cells after yellow fever vaccination. Overall study results and limits: Weaker, the secondary response had a peak occurring faster, on day 5 versus 15. Among primary-vaccination clones, most reappeared after the booster, at 95% to 96% for CD4 and 88% for CD8. Researchers cautioned that FACS-sorted repertoires could harbor abundant clonotypes contaminating from the bulk population.

Remarks on this clonotype: Antigen specificity is unknown.

The CDR3 extends over 15 amino acids. Germline CDR1 and CDR2: DFQATT and SNEGSKA (reference sequence). The V gene lost 0 bases and the J gene lost 0 bases, with 12 bases spanning the gap. A 5'RACE template-switching step, the method used to make TCR cDNA, added a universal primer site and UMIs. One entry per CDR3 protein, called by TCRdb with MiXCR from the 5' RACE reads. The sample has hundreds of thousands of distinct CDR3 sequences; around an eighth are singletons. The clonotype comes from a man aged 25 to 40 who received the YFV17D yellow fever vaccine. The chain links TRBV20-1 to TRBJ2-7; no reliable D call. Sequencing used PBMCs, obtained on the day of the yellow fever booster vaccination. The CDR3 protein is CSARDDTSSSYEQYF. The CDR3 nucleotides read TGCAGTGCTAGAGATGACACAAGCAGCTCCTACGAGCAGTACTTC.